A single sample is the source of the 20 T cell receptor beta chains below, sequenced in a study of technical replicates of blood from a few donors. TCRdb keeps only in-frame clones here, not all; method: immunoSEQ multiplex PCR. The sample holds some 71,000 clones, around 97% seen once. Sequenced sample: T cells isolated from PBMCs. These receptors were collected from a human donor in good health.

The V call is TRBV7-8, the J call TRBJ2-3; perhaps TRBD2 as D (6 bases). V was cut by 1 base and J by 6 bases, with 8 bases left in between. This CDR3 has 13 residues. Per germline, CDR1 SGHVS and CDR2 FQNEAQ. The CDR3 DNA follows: TGTGCCAGCAGCTTAGGGAGGGACGATACGCAGTATTTT. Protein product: CASSLGRDDTQYF.

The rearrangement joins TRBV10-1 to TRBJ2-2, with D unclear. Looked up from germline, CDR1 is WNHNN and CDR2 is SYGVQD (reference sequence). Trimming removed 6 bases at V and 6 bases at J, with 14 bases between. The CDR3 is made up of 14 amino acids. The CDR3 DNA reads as TGCGCCAGCAGCCCTCAGTCCGTCGCCGGGGAGCTGTTTTTT. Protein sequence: CASSPQSVAGELFF.

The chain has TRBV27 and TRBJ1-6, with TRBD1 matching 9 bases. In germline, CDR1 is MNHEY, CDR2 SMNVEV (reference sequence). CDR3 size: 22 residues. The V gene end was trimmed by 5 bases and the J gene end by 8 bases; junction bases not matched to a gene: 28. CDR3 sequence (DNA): TGTGCCAGCAGTCGAATCAATCCGGGACAGGGTTTATCGGGTTATGGTTATTCACCCCTCCACTTT. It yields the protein CASSRINPGQGLSGYGYSPLHF.

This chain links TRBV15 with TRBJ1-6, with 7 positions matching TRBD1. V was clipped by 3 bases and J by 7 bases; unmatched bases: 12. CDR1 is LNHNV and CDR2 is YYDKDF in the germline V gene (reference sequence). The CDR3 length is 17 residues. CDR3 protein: CATSSANTRDSNSPLHF. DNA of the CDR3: TGTGCCACCAGCAGTGCAAATACCCGGGACAGCAATTCACCCCTCCACTTT.

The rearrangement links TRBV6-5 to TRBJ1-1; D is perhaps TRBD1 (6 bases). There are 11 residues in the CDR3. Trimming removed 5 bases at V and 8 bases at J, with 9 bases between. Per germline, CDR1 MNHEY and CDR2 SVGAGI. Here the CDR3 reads CASSQTGEAFF. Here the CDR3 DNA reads TGTGCCAGCAGTCAAACAGGGGAAGCTTTCTTT.

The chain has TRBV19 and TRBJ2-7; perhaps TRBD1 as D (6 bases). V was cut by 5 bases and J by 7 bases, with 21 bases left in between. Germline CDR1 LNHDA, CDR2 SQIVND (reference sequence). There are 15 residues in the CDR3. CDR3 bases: TGTGCCAGTAGTCCTTGGACAGAAGGGCCAGCAGAGCAGTACTTC. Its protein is CASSPWTEGPAEQYF.

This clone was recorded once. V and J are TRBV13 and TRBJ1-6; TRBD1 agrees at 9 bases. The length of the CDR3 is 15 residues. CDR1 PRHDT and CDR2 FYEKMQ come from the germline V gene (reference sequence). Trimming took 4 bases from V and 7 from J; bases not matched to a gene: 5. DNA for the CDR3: TGTGCCAGCAGCTCCCCCGGGACAGGGAATTCACCCCTCCACTTT. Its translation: CASSSPGTGNSPLHF.

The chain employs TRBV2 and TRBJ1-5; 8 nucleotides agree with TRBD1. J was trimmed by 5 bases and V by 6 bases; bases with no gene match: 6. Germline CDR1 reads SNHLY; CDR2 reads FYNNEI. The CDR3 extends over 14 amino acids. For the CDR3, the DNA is TGTGCCAGCAGCGACGGGACAGGATATCAGCCCCAGCATTTT. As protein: CASSDGTGYQPQHF.

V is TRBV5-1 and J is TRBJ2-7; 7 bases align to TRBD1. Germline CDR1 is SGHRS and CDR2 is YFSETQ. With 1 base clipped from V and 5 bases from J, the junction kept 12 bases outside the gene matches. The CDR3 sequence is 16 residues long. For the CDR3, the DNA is TGCGCCAGCAGCTTGTATCTGGCAGGGGGAATCGACGAGCAGTACTTC. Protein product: CASSLYLAGGIDEQYF. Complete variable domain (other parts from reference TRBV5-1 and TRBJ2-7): KAGVTQTPRYLIKTRGQQVTLSCSPISGHRSVSWYQQTPGQGLQFLFEYFSETQRNKGNFPGRFSGRQFSNSRSEMNVSTLELGDSALYLCASSLYLAGGIDEQYFGPGTRLTVT.

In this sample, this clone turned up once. CDR3 nucleotide sequence: TGTGCCACGGGACAGGGAACGGTGGCTTTCTTT. The encoded protein is CATGQGTVAFF. The rearrangement links TRBV6-5 to TRBJ1-1; TRBD1 matches 9 bases. CDR3 length: 11 amino acids. The germline gives CDR1 MNHEY, CDR2 SVGAGI. V was pared by 10 bases and J by 11 bases, with 8 bases of the junction left unmatched.

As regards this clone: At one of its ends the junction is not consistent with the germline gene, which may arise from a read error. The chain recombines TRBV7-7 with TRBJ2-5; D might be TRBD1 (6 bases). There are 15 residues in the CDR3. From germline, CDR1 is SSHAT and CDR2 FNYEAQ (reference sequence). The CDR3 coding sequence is TGTGCTAGCAGCTTTATACAGGGACCTCAAGAGACCCAGTACTTC. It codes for CASSFIQGPQETQYF.

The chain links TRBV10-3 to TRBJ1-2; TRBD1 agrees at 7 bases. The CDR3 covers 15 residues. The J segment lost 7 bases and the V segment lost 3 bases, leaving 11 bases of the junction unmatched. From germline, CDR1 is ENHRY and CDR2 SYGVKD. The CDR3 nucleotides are TGTGCCATCAGTGAACTATTAAGGGACAGCCCTGGCTACACCTTC. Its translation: CAISELLRDSPGYTF.

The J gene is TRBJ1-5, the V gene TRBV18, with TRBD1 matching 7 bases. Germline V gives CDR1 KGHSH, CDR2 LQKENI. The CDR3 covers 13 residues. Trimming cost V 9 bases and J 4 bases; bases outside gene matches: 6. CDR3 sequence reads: CASRQGENQPQHF. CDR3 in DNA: TGTGCCAGTCGACAGGGAGAGAATCAGCCCCAGCATTTT.

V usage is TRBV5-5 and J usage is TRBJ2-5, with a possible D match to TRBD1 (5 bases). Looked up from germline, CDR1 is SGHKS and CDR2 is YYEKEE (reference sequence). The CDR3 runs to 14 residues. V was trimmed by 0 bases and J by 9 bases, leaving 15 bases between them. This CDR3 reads CASSLGTTDRSQYF. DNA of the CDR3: TGTGCCAGCAGCTTGGGAACGACAGATCGATCCCAGTACTTC.

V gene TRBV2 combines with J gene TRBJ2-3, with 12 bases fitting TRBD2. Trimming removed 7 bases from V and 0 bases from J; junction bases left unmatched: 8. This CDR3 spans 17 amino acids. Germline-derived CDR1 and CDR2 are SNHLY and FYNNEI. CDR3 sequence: CASTSLGLAGSTDTQYF. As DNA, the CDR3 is TGTGCCAGCACTTCATTAGGACTAGCGGGAAGCACAGATACGCAGTATTTT. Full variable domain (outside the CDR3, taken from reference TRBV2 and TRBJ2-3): EPEVTQTPSHQVTQMGQEVILRCVPISNHLYFYWYRQILGQKVEFLVSFYNNEISEKSEIFDDQFSVERPDGSNFTLKIRSTKLEDSAMYFCASTSLGLAGSTDTQYFGPGTRLTVL.

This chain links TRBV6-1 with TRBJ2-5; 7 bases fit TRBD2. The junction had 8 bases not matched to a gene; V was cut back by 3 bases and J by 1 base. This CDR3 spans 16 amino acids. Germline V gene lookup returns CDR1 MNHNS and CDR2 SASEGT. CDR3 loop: CASSEVGGDFQETQYF. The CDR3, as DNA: TGTGCCAGCAGTGAGGTTGGGGGGGACTTCCAAGAGACCCAGTACTTC.

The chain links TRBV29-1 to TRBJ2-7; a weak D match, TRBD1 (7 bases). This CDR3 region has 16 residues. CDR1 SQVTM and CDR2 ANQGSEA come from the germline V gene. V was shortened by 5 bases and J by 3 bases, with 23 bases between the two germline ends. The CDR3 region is CSVTHFGGTEIYEQYF. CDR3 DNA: TGCAGCGTTACCCACTTCGGCGGGACAGAAATCTACGAGCAGTACTTC.

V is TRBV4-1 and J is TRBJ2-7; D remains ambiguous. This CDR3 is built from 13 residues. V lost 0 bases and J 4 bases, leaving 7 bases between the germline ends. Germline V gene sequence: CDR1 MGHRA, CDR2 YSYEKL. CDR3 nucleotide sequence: TGCGCCAGCAGCCAAGATCGCAGGTACGAGCAGTACTTC. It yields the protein CASSQDRRYEQYF.

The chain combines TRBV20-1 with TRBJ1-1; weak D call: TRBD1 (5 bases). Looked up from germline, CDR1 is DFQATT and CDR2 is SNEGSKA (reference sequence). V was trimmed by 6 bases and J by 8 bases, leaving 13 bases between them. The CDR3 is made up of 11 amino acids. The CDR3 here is CSALWTLEAFF. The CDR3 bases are TGCAGTGCCCTATGGACACTAGAAGCTTTCTTT.

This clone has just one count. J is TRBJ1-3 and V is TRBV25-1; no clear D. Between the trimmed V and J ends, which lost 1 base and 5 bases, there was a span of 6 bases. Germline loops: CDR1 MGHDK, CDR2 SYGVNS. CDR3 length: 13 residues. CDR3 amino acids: CASSESGRNTIYF. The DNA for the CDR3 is TGTGCCAGCAGTGAATCGGGAAGAAACACCATATATTTT. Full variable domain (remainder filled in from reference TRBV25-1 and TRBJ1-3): EADIYQTPRYLVIGTGKKITLECSQTMGHDKMYWYQQDPGMELHLIHYSYGVNSTEKGDLSSESTVSRIRTEHFPLTLESARPSHTSQYLCASSESGRNTIYFGEGSWLTVV.